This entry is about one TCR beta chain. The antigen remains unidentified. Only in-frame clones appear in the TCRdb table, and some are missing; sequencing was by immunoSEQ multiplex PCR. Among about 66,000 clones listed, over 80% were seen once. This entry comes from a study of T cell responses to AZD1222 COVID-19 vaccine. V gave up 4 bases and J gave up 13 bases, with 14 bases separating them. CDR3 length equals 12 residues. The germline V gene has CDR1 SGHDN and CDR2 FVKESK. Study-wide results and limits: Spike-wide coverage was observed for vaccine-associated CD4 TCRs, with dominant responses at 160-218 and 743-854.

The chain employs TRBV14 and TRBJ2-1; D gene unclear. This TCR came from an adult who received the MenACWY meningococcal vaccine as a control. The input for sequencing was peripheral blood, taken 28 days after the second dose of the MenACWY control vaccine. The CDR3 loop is CASSPSKRLQFF. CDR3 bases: TGTGCCAGCAGCCCGTCCAAAAGACTCCAGTTCTTC.